One sample yielded the 18 T cell receptor beta chains listed below, sequenced in a study of T cells after yellow fever vaccination. TCRdb redid the calling of the 5' RACE reads with MiXCR, one entry per CDR3 protein. The table shows about 50,000 distinct CDR3 sequences, with 5% to 6.5% occurring only once. Sequencing was performed on PBMCs, either bulk or a sorted T-cell subset (CD4+, CD8+, memory, or dextramer-sorted; not recorded which), taken on the day of the yellow fever booster vaccination. These TCRs come from a man aged 18 to 30 who received the YFV17D yellow fever vaccine.

The sample holds many counts of this clonotype. The chain combines TRBV29-1 with TRBJ2-2, with 7 bases fitting TRBD1. The V gene end was trimmed by 5 bases and the J gene end by 2 bases; junction bases not matched to a gene: 5. Germline CDR1 reads SQVTM; CDR2 reads ANQGSEA. This CDR3 has 14 amino acids. The CDR3 DNA follows: TGCAGCGTTTCCGACAGGGACAACACCGGGGAGCTGTTTTTT. Encoded protein: CSVSDRDNTGELFF.

The chain's CDR3 is CASSSSRVTEAFF. CDR3 bases: TGTGCCAGCAGTTCCTCCAGGGTTACTGAAGCTTTCTTT. The chain is built from TRBV2 and TRBJ1-1, with D possibly TRBD1 on 5 matching bases. CDR3 size: 13 residues. V lost 5 bases and J lost 5, with 12 bases in between. Germline V gene sequence: CDR1 SNHLY, CDR2 FYNNEI.

This clonotype was found many times. This chain connects TRBV11-2 to TRBJ1-2, with unresolved D. CDR1 SGHAT and CDR2 FQNNGV come from the germline V gene. The CDR3 length is 14 residues. With 7 bases removed from V and 4 bases from J, the gap between germline ends came to 16 bases. The CDR3 loop reads CASTQFLGGYGYTF. For the CDR3, the DNA is TGTGCCAGCACCCAATTTCTAGGTGGCTATGGCTACACCTTC.

The V gene is TRBV5-4, the J gene TRBJ1-3; possibly TRBD1 for D (6 bases). The V and J ends lost 5 bases and 1 base respectively, with 13 bases between them. In germline, CDR1 is SGHNT, CDR2 YYREEE (reference sequence). The CDR3 is 15 amino acids. The CDR3 nucleotides are TGTGCCAGCAGTCAACAGGGTTATTCTGGAAACACCATATATTTT. Translation: CASSQQGYSGNTIYF.

This clonotype was picked up many times. The rearrangement joins TRBV15 to TRBJ2-7, with D perhaps TRBD1 or TRBD2 (5 bases each). With 6 bases removed from V and 3 bases from J, the gap between germline ends came to 12 bases. Germline V gene sequence: CDR1 LNHNV, CDR2 YYDKDF (reference sequence). The CDR3 has 13 residues. CDR3 amino acids: CATSTGTDYEQYV. Here the CDR3 DNA reads TGTGCCACCAGTACCGGGACCGACTACGAGCAGTACGTC.

This clonotype was seen many times. The chain is built from TRBV11-2 and TRBJ2-5; TRBD2 aligns across 8 bases. CDR1 and CDR2 from the germline V gene are SGHAT and FQNNGV. The CDR3 totals 16 residues. Germline trimming cut 2 bases from V and 1 base from J; bases unmatched to any gene: 6. CDR3 loop: CASSLSPSGGQETQYF. In DNA, the CDR3 is TGTGCCAGCAGCTTATCGCCCAGCGGGGGCCAAGAGACCCAGTACTTC.

The chain couples TRBV6-6 to TRBJ1-5, with TRBD1 matching 8 bases. Germline V CDR1 and CDR2: MNHNY, SVGAGI (reference sequence). V lost 6 bases and J lost 2; bases outside the gene matches: 15. This CDR3 spans 18 amino acids. The CDR3 region is CASRDLGQGAGGNQPQHF. The CDR3 nucleotides read TGTGCCAGCAGAGACCTCGGGCAGGGGGCTGGGGGCAATCAGCCCCAGCATTTT.

This clonotype came up many times. The V call is TRBV7-9, the J call TRBJ1-1, with unresolved D. The germline gives CDR1 SEHNR, CDR2 FQNEAQ (reference sequence). This CDR3 contains 14 residues. V dropped 5 bases and J dropped 9 bases, with 19 bases sitting between them. The chain's CDR3 is CASSRTSGLFKAFF. The CDR3 DNA reads as TGTGCCAGCAGCCGGACGTCGGGCCTTTTCAAAGCTTTCTTT.

In this sample, this clonotype turned up a few times. The V and J genes are TRBV12-3 or TRBV12-4 and TRBJ2-1; D might be TRBD1 or TRBD2, each matching 5 bases. V dropped 7 bases and J dropped 4 bases, with 14 bases sitting between them. The CDR3 sequence is 14 residues long. CDR3 DNA: TGTGCCAGCAATCATGGGGACCCTTACAATGAGCAGTTCTTC. This codes for CASNHGDPYNEQFF.

This clonotype came up a few times. The chain carries TRBV12-5 and TRBJ2-4; 7 positions agree with TRBD1. The length of the CDR3 is 14 residues. V shed 4 bases and J 7 bases; nucleotides not matched to a gene: 7. Looked up from germline, CDR1 is LGHNT and CDR2 is FRNRAP. In DNA form, the CDR3 reads TGTGCTAGTGGTTCCCCCGACAGGGTTAACATTCAGTACTTC. As protein: CASGSPDRVNIQYF.

This sequence joins TRBV9 and TRBJ2-1; D tentatively reads TRBD1 or TRBD2 (6 bases each). CDR1 SGDLS and CDR2 YYNGEE come from the germline V gene. The CDR3 runs 13 residues. V was pared by 0 bases and J by 9 bases, with 10 bases between. The CDR3 reads CASSVGGAGEQFF. The CDR3 nucleotides are TGTGCCAGCAGCGTAGGGGGGGCGGGTGAGCAGTTCTTC.

The table lists this clonotype with a few counts. Written as DNA, the CDR3 is TGTGCCACCAGTGCGGGGCAGAGCCTAAGGGGCTACACCTTC. This gives the protein CATSAGQSLRGYTF. The rearrangement links TRBV24-1 to TRBJ1-2; D perhaps matches TRBD1 (5 bases). In germline, CDR1 is KGHDR, CDR2 SFDVKD. Trimming took off 5 bases at V and 8 bases at J, with 17 bases between the two ends. CDR3 length: 14 residues.

The rearrangement joins TRBV4-3 to TRBJ1-1; D ambiguous. The CDR3 totals 17 residues. Trimming took off 0 bases at V and 0 bases at J, with 14 bases between the two ends. Germline V gives CDR1 LGHNA, CDR2 YSLEER. In DNA, the CDR3 is TGCGCCAGCAGCCAAGATGTGTATAGAAATTTGAACACTGAAGCTTTCTTT. Translating gives CASSQDVYRNLNTEAFF.

Comment on this clonotype: A read error may produce the germline difference seen at one junction end. V and J are TRBV7-9 and TRBJ1-6; TRBD1 agrees at 7 bases. This CDR3 spans 17 amino acids. Germline assignment: CDR1 SEHNR and CDR2 FQNEAQ (reference sequence). The CDR3 nucleotides read TGTGCCAGCAGCTCCCGGAGGGGGCAAGCGGGGGATTCACCCGTCCACTTT. Translating it yields CASSSRRGQAGDSPVHF.

This clonotype was observed many times. The chain combines TRBV7-6 with TRBJ2-3; D unresolved. The V end lost 2 bases, the J end lost 4 bases, and 4 bases lay between the germline ends. CDR1 is SGHVS, CDR2 FNYEAQ, per germline. This CDR3 contains 12 residues. Written as DNA, the CDR3 is TGTGCCAGCAGCTTACTCGCAGATACGCAGTATTTT. Translating gives CASSLLADTQYF.

The V gene is TRBV27, the J gene TRBJ1-1; D gene ambiguous. CDR3 length: 13 amino acids. The V gene lost 1 base and the J gene lost 5 bases, with 8 bases spanning the gap. Germline CDR1 reads MNHEY; CDR2 reads SMNVEV (reference sequence). CDR3 sequence reads: CASSLWWGTEAFF. CDR3 bases: TGTGCCAGCAGTTTATGGTGGGGTACTGAAGCTTTCTTT.

This clonotype was recorded at least ten times. The chain employs TRBV6-5 and TRBJ1-4, with TRBD1 matching 9 bases. The CDR3 length is 16 residues. Trimming cost V 1 base and J 8 bases; bases outside gene matches: 8. Germline V CDR1 and CDR2: MNHEY, SVGAGI. The CDR3 coding sequence is TGTGCCAGCAGTTACTTCCTGGGACAGGGAAACGAAAAACTGTTTTTT. Encoded protein: CASSYFLGQGNEKLFF.

This clonotype was recorded a few times. As DNA, the CDR3 is TGCGCCAGCAGCCAAGATCTTAGGACTCTATACACCGGGGAGCTGTTTTTT. This encodes CASSQDLRTLYTGELFF. The V gene is TRBV4-1, the J gene TRBJ2-2; D possibly corresponds to TRBD2 (5 bases). Trimming left V 0 bases short and J 3 bases short, with 14 bases between. Per germline, CDR1 MGHRA and CDR2 YSYEKL. This CDR3 has 17 amino acids.